The 23 T cell receptor beta chains below all came from one sample that was sequenced in a study of glioma-infiltrating T cells. TCR alpha and beta CDR3 regions were amplified from RNA using iRepertoire nested multiplex PCR. TCRdb re-derived calls from the multiplex PCR reads in MiXCR, one entry per CDR3 protein. The sample includes 300,000 to 400,000 distinct CDR3 sequences, 35% to 45% of them seen just once. The material sequenced was glioma tissue, nonneoplastic brain tissue, or PBMCs (not recorded which). These receptor sequences come from a human donor with low-grade glioma or glioblastoma, undergoing nonglioma brain surgery, or in good health (not recorded which).

This clonotype was seen many times. This chain joins TRBV20-1 and TRBJ1-5; weak D call: TRBD1 (5 bases). CDR1 and CDR2 from the germline V gene are DFQATT and SNEGSKA (reference sequence). With 3 bases removed from V and 11 bases from J, the gap between germline ends came to 17 bases. CDR3 length: 13 residues. This CDR3 reads CSARGTASQAQHF. In DNA form, the CDR3 reads TGCAGTGCTAGGGGGACGGCCAGCCAGGCCCAGCATTTT.

The chain is built from TRBV7-9 and TRBJ1-1; a weak D match, TRBD1 (5 bases). Germline V gives CDR1 SEHNR, CDR2 FQNEAQ (reference sequence). CDR3 size: 13 residues. Trimming removed 6 bases at V and 13 bases at J, with 21 bases between. In DNA form, the CDR3 reads TGTGCCAGCAGTTTGCTTCCGGGACGGATAGATTTCTTT. Translated: CASSLLPGRIDFF. Full variable domain (outside the CDR3, taken from reference TRBV7-9 and TRBJ1-1): DTGVSQNPRHKITKRGQNVTFRCDPISEHNRLYWYRQTLGQGPEFLTYFQNEAQLEKSRLLSDRFSAERPKGSFSTLEIQRTEQGDSAMYLCASSLLPGRIDFFGQGTRLTVV.

Turning to this clonotype: The junction differs from germline at one of its ends, possibly a read error. The rearrangement uses TRBV18 and TRBJ2-1; TRBD2 matches 9 bases. Germline V CDR1 and CDR2: KGHSH, LQKENI. The CDR3 has 14 amino acids. CDR3 sequence reads: CASPPGTSRDEQFF. CDR3 in DNA: TGTGCCAGCCCACCAGGGACTAGCCGCGATGAGCAGTTCTTC.

V and J are TRBV3-1 and TRBJ2-2; D unclear. The V end was cut by 1 base, the J end by 8 bases, with 8 bases between. Germline V CDR1 and CDR2: LGHDT, YNNKEL (reference sequence). The CDR3 is 13 amino acids. DNA of the CDR3: TGTGCCAGCAGCCAAGTTGGGGATGGGGAGCTGTTTTTT. Its protein is CASSQVGDGELFF.

For this clonotype: It may be a read error: a sequence one base away is much more abundant. V usage is TRBV25-1 and J usage is TRBJ2-3; D not resolved. The CDR3 length is 13 residues. Germline V lookup: CDR1 MGHDK, CDR2 SYGVNS. This CDR3 reads CASTENHTDTQYF. CDR3 in DNA: TGTGCCAGCACTGAAAACCACACAGATACGCAGTATTTT.

As concerns this clonotype: Germline is not matched at one junction end, which may reflect a read error. This chain connects TRBV7-2 to TRBJ2-3; TRBD2 matches 7 bases. The germline CDR1 and CDR2 sequences are SGHTA and FQGNSA. The CDR3 is 16 amino acids. DNA for the CDR3: TGTGCCAGCAGCCAAGAGTGGGCGGGAGATTCGGGTACGCTGTATTTT. Its translation is CASSQEWAGDSGTLYF.

Concerning this clonotype itself: A read error may explain this, as a much larger clone is one base away. The chain joins TRBV28 to TRBJ2-7, with a tentative D call TRBD1 (6 bases). V gave up 10 bases and J gave up 0 bases, with 19 bases separating them. Germline CDR1 is MDHEN and CDR2 is SYDVKM. The CDR3 contains 15 residues. The CDR3 region is CAITPTGTTSYEQYF. The DNA for the CDR3 is TGTGCCATCACCCCAACCGGGACAACCTCCTACGAGCAGTACTTC.

The sample holds a few counts of this clonotype. V usage is TRBV24-1 and J usage is TRBJ2-7, with D perhaps matching TRBD2 (5 bases). CDR1 is KGHDR, CDR2 SFDVKD, per germline. Deletions cut 7 bases from V and 6 bases from J, with 12 bases between. CDR3 length: 12 amino acids. CDR3 amino acids: CATSERGIEQYF. CDR3 nucleotides: TGTGCCACCAGCGAGAGAGGGATCGAGCAGTACTTC.

This clonotype occurred a few times. The chain combines TRBV10-3 with TRBJ2-5; D not resolved. The V gene lost 6 bases and the J gene lost 8 bases, with 13 bases spanning the gap. Germline assignment: CDR1 ENHRY and CDR2 SYGVKD. CDR3 length equals 12 residues. DNA of the CDR3: TGTGCCATCAGCTCCTCGGGCGCCACCCAGTACTTC. Protein product: CAISSSGATQYF.

This clonotype was observed a few times. This chain uses TRBV20-1 with TRBJ2-7; TRBD1 matches at 7 bases. With V trimmed by 3 bases and J by 3 bases, 2 bases remained unmatched. This CDR3 region has 12 residues. The germline gives CDR1 DFQATT, CDR2 SNEGSKA (reference sequence). CDR3 sequence (DNA): TGCAGTGCTAGGACAGGGTTCTACGAGCAGTACTTC. This codes for CSARTGFYEQYF.

The gene calls are TRBV25-1 and TRBJ2-1, with D perhaps TRBD1 or TRBD2 (6 bases each). There are 14 residues in the CDR3. Germline assignment: CDR1 MGHDK and CDR2 SYGVNS. V was cut by 5 bases and J by 7 bases, with 15 bases left in between. CDR3: CASSIGGGINEQFF. The CDR3 DNA is TGTGCCAGCAGTATAGGGGGAGGAATTAATGAGCAGTTCTTC.

This clonotype was seen only a few times. The rearrangement uses TRBV28 and TRBJ2-7; D might be TRBD2 (5 bases). From germline, CDR1 is MDHEN and CDR2 SYDVKM. Trimming left V 6 bases short and J 0 bases short, with 9 bases between. The CDR3 spans 13 residues. CDR3 sequence reads: CASSSSGSYEQYF. DNA for the CDR3: TGTGCCAGCAGCTCAAGCGGCTCCTACGAGCAGTACTTC.

V usage is TRBV27 and J usage is TRBJ2-1, with 9 bases identical to TRBD2. V dropped 5 bases and J dropped 2; count of bases not matched to a gene: 4. The CDR3 is 15 amino acids. The V gene's germline CDR1 is MNHEY and CDR2 SMNVEV (reference sequence). The CDR3 sequence: CASSSSGSAYNEQFF. Written as DNA, the CDR3 is TGTGCCAGCAGTAGTAGCGGGAGCGCCTACAATGAGCAGTTCTTC.

The CDR3 loop is CASSQSVGETYEQYF. The CDR3 bases are TGCGCCAGCAGCCAATCAGTGGGAGAGACTTACGAGCAGTACTTC. This chain links TRBV4-1 with TRBJ2-7, with TRBD2 as a possible D gene (5 bases). CDR1 is MGHRA, CDR2 YSYEKL, per germline. Trimming left V 2 bases short and J 4 bases short, with 15 bases between. The CDR3 is 15 amino acids.

The chain has TRBV29-1 and TRBJ1-5; D is undetermined. The germline CDR1 and CDR2 sequences are SQVTM and ANQGSEA. Trimming cost V 7 bases and J 3 bases, with 13 bases left between them. The CDR3 runs to 13 residues. The CDR3 DNA reads TGCAGCGCCGCGGCTGGAGTCAATCAGCCCCAGCATTTT. Its translation: CSAAAGVNQPQHF. Full variable domain (remainder filled in from reference TRBV29-1 and TRBJ1-5): SAVISQKPSRDICQRGTSLTIQCQVDSQVTMMFWYRQQPGQSLTLIATANQGSEATYESGFVIDKFPISRPNLTFSTLTVSNMSPEDSSIYLCSAAAGVNQPQHFGDGTRLSIL.

The rearrangement links TRBV6-6 to TRBJ1-2; TRBD1 agrees at 9 bases. The CDR3 is 16 residues long. V dropped 0 bases and J dropped 0; count of bases not matched to a gene: 2. CDR1 is MNHNY, CDR2 SVGAGI, per germline (reference sequence). CDR3 amino acids: CASSYSGTGPNYGYTF. The CDR3 coding sequence is TGTGCCAGCAGTTACTCCGGGACAGGGCCTAACTATGGCTACACCTTC.

This sequence joins TRBV25-1 and TRBJ1-6, with TRBD1 identical over 8 bases. The CDR3 runs to 14 residues. Germline CDR1 MGHDK, CDR2 SYGVNS. V gave up 8 bases and J gave up 8 bases; unmatched junction bases: 8. The CDR3 region is CASCQTGGDSPLHF. The CDR3 DNA is TGTGCCAGCTGCCAAACAGGGGGAGATTCACCCCTCCACTTT.

This clonotype was observed a handful of times. This rearrangement joins TRBV29-1 to TRBJ1-1; D remains ambiguous. The V and J ends lost 0 bases and 1 base respectively, with 6 bases between them. This CDR3 has 13 amino acids. The germline gives CDR1 SQVTM, CDR2 ANQGSEA. DNA for the CDR3: TGCAGCGTTGAAGAGGGGAAGAACACTGAAGCTTTCTTT. The encoded protein is CSVEEGKNTEAFF.

This clonotype was counted only a few times. The chain has TRBV4-1 and TRBJ1-3, with D unclear. This CDR3 is built from 17 residues. From germline, CDR1 is MGHRA and CDR2 YSYEKL. Between the trimmed V and J ends, which lost 3 bases and 0 bases, there was a span of 15 bases. The CDR3 coding sequence is TGCGCCAGCAGCCAGACCAAGACACCGAGCTCTGGAAACACCATATATTTT. Amino acids: CASSQTKTPSSGNTIYF.

The DNA for the CDR3 is TGTGCCAGCAGTAATGATGGGGCCAACGTCCTGACTTTC. It yields the protein CASSNDGANVLTF. The V call is TRBV28, the J call TRBJ2-6; D remains unclear. The V and J ends lost 5 bases and 3 bases respectively, with 5 bases between them. The length of the CDR3 is 13 residues. Germline V CDR1 and CDR2: MDHEN, SYDVKM.

The chain carries TRBV7-2 and TRBJ2-7, with a weak D call TRBD2 (5 bases). Trimming cost V 0 bases and J 6 bases, with 15 bases left between them. The CDR3 is made up of 15 amino acids. In germline, CDR1 is SGHTA, CDR2 FQGNSA. The CDR3 protein is CASSLAQGPGVEQYF. CDR3 nucleotide sequence: TGTGCCAGCAGCTTAGCGCAAGGCCCCGGGGTCGAGCAGTACTTC.

The rearrangement links TRBV20-1 to TRBJ2-2; 9 bases are shared with TRBD1. This CDR3 contains 15 residues. CDR1 and CDR2 from the germline V gene are DFQATT and SNEGSKA (reference sequence). The V gene end was trimmed by 6 bases and the J gene end by 4 bases; junction bases not matched to a gene: 9. The CDR3 DNA follows: TGCAGTGCCCCCGGGACAGGGTCGGCCACCGGGGAGCTGTTTTTT. Residues: CSAPGTGSATGELFF.

The V call is TRBV29-1, the J call TRBJ1-2; D gene ambiguous. This CDR3 contains 11 residues. Trimming removed 5 bases from V and 9 bases from J, with 13 bases in between. The V gene's germline CDR1 is SQVTM and CDR2 ANQGSEA. The CDR3 reads CSVLRLGSYTF. In DNA, the CDR3 is TGCAGCGTTCTCCGACTAGGAAGCTACACCTTC. The full variable domain, with the rest looked up from reference TRBV29-1 and TRBJ1-2, is SAVISQKPSRDICQRGTSLTIQCQVDSQVTMMFWYRQQPGQSLTLIATANQGSEATYESGFVIDKFPISRPNLTFSTLTVSNMSPEDSSIYLCSVLRLGSYTFGSGTRLTVV.